This T cell receptor beta chain was observed in a study of cytomegalovirus exposure and HLA in healthy donors. General observations from the study: Segments of the TCR beta V type were, in most cases, productive about 90% or about 30% of the time in an earlier analysis.

Germline CDR1 SGHTA, CDR2 FQGNSA. The CDR3 runs 14 residues. The ends were cut back, 2 bases at V and 2 bases at J, with 9 bases in the middle. With 60 Vbeta and 13 Jbeta primers, the PCR was carried out. In the study's own analysis: Later analysis identified around 85 million unique TCR beta chains, about 10 million shared. Sequencing was performed with immunoSEQ multiplex PCR; in TCRdb, only in-frame clones are kept and a portion is missing. V, J and clone size are those of that table, while D and trimming were read from the DNA. The table has 85,000 to 130,000 clones, around 75% seen once. Notes on this clone: No antigen is known for it.

This chain joins TRBV7-2 and TRBJ1-1; tentatively, D is TRBD1 (5 bases). Material: PBMCs. This receptor was identified in a male donor in good health and CMV-seropositive. CDR3 bases: TGTGCCAGCAGCTTACAGACAGCTAACACTGAAGCTTTCTTT. Amino acid sequence: CASSLQTANTEAFF.